These 28 T cell receptor beta chains were all obtained from the same sample, sequenced in a study of regulatory T cells in long-lasting Graves disease. The time point: newly diagnosed GD, antithyroid drugs for less than 3 months. After RNA was extracted from PBMCs, the TCR library was made from it. Arm-PCR of CDR3 regions and iRepertoire HTBI primers were the basis on which TCR beta libraries were built. TCRdb re-called the multiplex PCR reads through MiXCR, storing one row per CDR3 protein. The sample consists of around 240,000 distinct CDR3 sequences, 15% to 20% of them appearing once. This sample also belongs to another study, concerning T cells in Graves' hyperthyroidism and ophthalmopathy.

The sequences come from peripheral blood mononuclear cells (PBMCs), collected at new diagnosis, from a patient treated with antithyroid drugs. The receptor set was obtained from a woman in her 30s with Graves disease.

This clonotype was recorded at least ten times. The chain recombines TRBV4-1 with TRBJ1-4, with TRBD1 as a possible D gene (5 bases). V lost 7 bases, J lost 0 bases, and 12 bases lay in between. The CDR3 contains 15 residues. Germline V CDR1 and CDR2: MGHRA, YSYEKL. The CDR3 DNA reads TGCGCCAGCAAGGAGGGGTCGGCAACTAATGAAAAACTGTTTTTT. Amino acid sequence: CASKEGSATNEKLFF.

There are a few counts of this clonotype. This chain connects TRBV20-1 to TRBJ2-7, with D perhaps TRBD1 (5 bases). The V and J ends lost 0 bases and 2 bases respectively, with 11 bases between them. CDR1 and CDR2 (germline): DFQATT, SNEGSKA (reference sequence). The CDR3 is 14 residues long. The CDR3 nucleotides read TGCAGTGCTAGAGATCGGGCAGGGACCTACGAGCAGTACTTC. This codes for CSARDRAGTYEQYF.

The rearrangement uses TRBV6-2 or TRBV6-3 and TRBJ1-5; D uncertain. Between the trimmed V and J ends, which lost 8 bases and 7 bases, there was a span of 21 bases. Germline V lookup: CDR1 MNHEY, CDR2 SVGEGT. The CDR3 runs to 15 residues. The CDR3 sequence: CASVGSLVRKQPQHF. For the CDR3, the DNA is TGTGCCAGCGTCGGATCCCTCGTGCGAAAGCAGCCCCAGCATTTT.

Ten or more counts support this clonotype. The chain has TRBV18 and TRBJ1-2; D remains unclear. The CDR3 runs 14 residues. Trimming took 3 bases from V and 7 from J, leaving 15 bases between them. The V gene's germline CDR1 is KGHSH and CDR2 LQKENI. DNA of the CDR3: TGTGCCAGCTCACCCCAGTCTGGGTACGGTGGCTACACCTTC. As protein: CASSPQSGYGGYTF.

With respect to this clonotype: A much larger clone lies one base from this, so it may be a read error. The V and J genes are TRBV20-1 and TRBJ2-7, with TRBD1 identical over 8 bases. Germline V gene lookup returns CDR1 DFQATT and CDR2 SNEGSKA (reference sequence). The CDR3 is 13 residues long. This CDR3 reads CSAETGAPYEQCF. The DNA for the CDR3 is TGCAGTGCTGAGACAGGGGCACCCTACGAGCAGTGCTTC.

There are many counts of this clonotype. The genes are TRBV5-4 and TRBJ2-1; TRBD1 matches 10 bases. Germline lookup yields CDR1 SGHNT and CDR2 YYREEE (reference sequence). This CDR3 has 14 amino acids. V lost 4 bases, J lost 8 bases, and 6 bases stayed unmatched. The DNA of the CDR3 is TGTGCCAGCAGCCCCGGGACAGGGGTTCATGAGCAGTTCTTC. It codes for CASSPGTGVHEQFF.

This clonotype was recorded many times. This chain joins TRBV11-2 and TRBJ1-4; D not resolved. Trimming removed 2 bases from V and 0 bases from J, with 4 bases in between. CDR3 size: 14 residues. Germline loops: CDR1 SGHAT, CDR2 FQNNGV. The CDR3 sequence: CASSLQATNEKLFF. In DNA, the CDR3 is TGTGCCAGCAGCTTACAGGCAACTAATGAAAAACTGTTTTTT.

This clonotype was recorded at least ten times. This chain links TRBV4-1 with TRBJ2-7; tentative D call: TRBD1 (6 bases). The germline V gene has CDR1 MGHRA and CDR2 YSYEKL. V lost 3 bases and J 6 bases, leaving 18 bases between the germline ends. There are 15 residues in the CDR3. The DNA for the CDR3 is TGCGCCAGCAGCCACCGATTCCGGGACATACGCGAGCAGTACTTC. This translates into CASSHRFRDIREQYF.

This clonotype showed up many times. V is TRBV5-1 and J is TRBJ1-5, with TRBD1 identical over 7 bases. The germline V gene has CDR1 SGHRS and CDR2 YFSETQ. The CDR3 loop spans 14 amino acids. V gave up 3 bases and J gave up 7 bases; unmatched junction bases: 7. The DNA of the CDR3 is TGCGCCAGCAGCTACGGGACAGCAGACCAGCCCCAGCATTTT. Protein product: CASSYGTADQPQHF.

This clonotype was detected many times. The chain joins TRBV5-6 to TRBJ2-7, with TRBD1 matching 9 bases. The CDR3 consists of 15 residues. Per the germline V gene, CDR1 is SGHDT and CDR2 is YYEEEE. The V and J ends lost 0 bases and 3 bases, in that order; junction bases with no gene match: 4. The CDR3 loop is CASSLAGTGIYEQYF. DNA of the CDR3: TGTGCCAGCAGCTTGGCCGGGACAGGGATCTACGAGCAGTACTTC.

This clonotype was seen repeatedly, ten times or more. The rearrangement links TRBV2 to TRBJ1-2; 7 bases fit TRBD1. Germline assignment: CDR1 SNHLY and CDR2 FYNNEI. The CDR3 length is 14 residues. V trimming: 6 bases; J trimming: 3 bases; junction bases outside the gene matches: 7. This CDR3 is CASSSNRGYYGYTF. CDR3 DNA sequence: TGTGCCAGCAGCTCCAACAGGGGTTACTATGGCTACACCTTC.

This clonotype showed up many times. This chain uses TRBV12-3 or TRBV12-4 with TRBJ2-2; perhaps TRBD2 as D (5 bases). CDR3 length equals 15 residues. Trimming took off 1 base at V and 7 bases at J, with 13 bases between the two ends. This CDR3 is CASSLDLGRDGELFF. The CDR3 region has the DNA TGTGCCAGCAGTTTAGACCTCGGCCGGGACGGGGAGCTGTTTTTT.

This clonotype was recorded many times. V is TRBV2 and J is TRBJ1-2, with D hard to call. CDR3 size: 18 residues. V shed 8 bases and J shed 2 bases, with 27 bases lying between them. CDR1 is SNHLY, CDR2 FYNNEI, per germline. This chain's CDR3 is CASAPTLEEDAANYGYTF. The CDR3 DNA is TGTGCCAGCGCGCCTACTCTCGAGGAAGACGCGGCGAACTATGGCTACACCTTC. The full variable domain, rest sourced from reference TRBV2 and TRBJ1-2, is EPEVTQTPSHQVTQMGQEVILRCVPISNHLYFYWYRQILGQKVEFLVSFYNNEISEKSEIFDDQFSVERPDGSNFTLKIRSTKLEDSAMYFCASAPTLEEDAANYGYTFGSGTRLTVV.

In this sample, this clonotype turned up many times. The chain carries TRBV20-1 and TRBJ2-5; maybe TRBD1 (6 bases). V was pared by 5 bases and J by 6 bases, with 16 bases between. The germline CDR1 and CDR2 sequences are DFQATT and SNEGSKA (reference sequence). The CDR3 covers 13 residues. For the CDR3, the DNA is TGCAGTGCTCCACCATTCGGGGACAAGACCCAGTACTTC. It yields the protein CSAPPFGDKTQYF.

This clonotype showed up many times. The chain couples TRBV6-1 to TRBJ2-7; 8 positions agree with TRBD2. Germline lookup yields CDR1 MNHNS and CDR2 SASEGT. V trimming: 7 bases; J trimming: 4 bases; junction bases outside the gene matches: 6. The CDR3 spans 13 residues. The CDR3 region has the DNA TGTGCCAGCAATCGGGCGGGAGGTTACGAGCAGTACTTC. It specifies CASNRAGGYEQYF.

This clonotype has ten or more counts. The chain uses TRBV6-1 and TRBJ1-1, with 12 bases matching TRBD1. Germline CDR1 is MNHNS and CDR2 is SASEGT. The CDR3 has 17 residues. J was trimmed by 1 base and V by 4 bases; bases with no gene match: 7. The CDR3 DNA follows: TGTGCCAGCAGTGGGGACAGGGGGCTCGTTTCGAACACTGAAGCTTTCTTT. Translation gives CASSGDRGLVSNTEAFF.

In its sample, this clonotype was seen many times. The V and J genes are TRBV5-1 and TRBJ2-7; D call uncertain. V lost 2 bases, J lost 1 base, and 13 bases lay in between. Germline V lookup: CDR1 SGHRS, CDR2 YFSETQ. The CDR3 runs to 15 residues. CDR3 nucleotides: TGCGCCAGCAGCTTTCGCTCAGACCCGTCCTACGAGCAGTACTTC. It codes for CASSFRSDPSYEQYF.

The table lists this clonotype with many counts. The chain couples TRBV27 to TRBJ2-5; the D gene is possibly TRBD1 (6 bases). This CDR3 has 15 residues. Deletions cut 5 bases from V and 5 bases from J, with 18 bases between. CDR1 and CDR2 (germline): MNHEY, SMNVEV (reference sequence). Here the CDR3 DNA reads TGTGCCAGCAGTCCAGGGGACCCCAACTTGGAGACCCAGTACTTC. Protein product: CASSPGDPNLETQYF.

At least ten counts were recorded for this clonotype. The chain is built from TRBV10-2 and TRBJ2-1; D remains ambiguous. Germline V CDR1 and CDR2: WSHSY, SAAADI. The CDR3 runs 13 residues. The ends were cut back, 2 bases at V and 6 bases at J, with 8 bases in the middle. CDR3 residues: CASSEGRSNEQFF. CDR3 bases: TGCGCCAGCAGTGAGGGCCGGAGCAATGAGCAGTTCTTC.

There are many counts of this clonotype. The genes are TRBV27 and TRBJ1-1, with D hard to call. The CDR3 runs to 16 residues. Trimming removed 5 bases from V and 3 bases from J, with 19 bases in between. CDR1 and CDR2 (germline): MNHEY, SMNVEV (reference sequence). The CDR3 DNA is TGTGCCAGCAGTCTATTACGTGAACTTGGGTACACTGAAGCTTTCTTT. Its protein is CASSLLRELGYTEAFF.

This clonotype was detected ten times or more. This chain connects TRBV7-9 to TRBJ1-4, with 7 positions matching TRBD1. The CDR3 sequence is 15 residues long. Germline CDR1 is SEHNR and CDR2 is FQNEAQ (reference sequence). Unmatched junction bases numbered 9, after V lost 6 bases and J lost 5 bases. The CDR3: CASSFTGQPNEKLFF. Written as DNA, the CDR3 is TGTGCCAGCAGTTTTACGGGACAGCCGAATGAAAAACTGTTTTTT.

This clonotype was recorded at least ten times. This chain uses TRBV20-1 with TRBJ1-2; 12 nucleotides align to TRBD1. There are 13 residues in the CDR3. Germline CDR1 reads DFQATT; CDR2 reads SNEGSKA (reference sequence). Trimming removed 6 bases from V and 7 bases from J; junction bases left unmatched: 6. CDR3 residues: CSAWDRGHFGYTF. The DNA for the CDR3 is TGCAGTGCCTGGGACAGGGGGCATTTTGGCTACACCTTC.

This clonotype was recorded many times. The chain is built from TRBV29-1 and TRBJ2-2; D perhaps matches TRBD2 (5 bases). The CDR3 contains 14 residues. Germline assignment: CDR1 SQVTM and CDR2 ANQGSEA. V lost 4 bases and J lost 6, with 15 bases in between. The CDR3 reads CSVGGLRPSGELFF. The CDR3 region has the DNA TGCAGCGTTGGAGGGTTAAGACCGTCCGGGGAGCTGTTTTTT.

Remarks on this clonotype: It is likely a read error: a sequence one base away is far more abundant. The J gene is TRBJ2-1, the V gene TRBV11-2; tentatively, D is TRBD1 (6 bases). The V gene lost 6 bases and the J gene lost 4 bases, with 16 bases spanning the gap. CDR1 and CDR2 (germline): SGHAT, FQNNGV. CDR3 length: 15 residues. CDR3 bases: TGTGCCAGCAGTGGGGGACAACTCATTTACAATGAGCAGTTCTTC. Its translation is CASSGGQLIYNEQFF.

Of note for this clonotype: This could be a read error, since a much larger clone is one nucleotide away. This likely comes from a read error, as the CDR3 has no conserved phenylalanine or tryptophan at its end. The chain is built from TRBV14 and TRBJ1-4; 7 nucleotides line up with TRBD1. V dropped 4 bases and J dropped 5; count of bases not matched to a gene: 4. Germline CDR1 and CDR2: SGHDN and FVKESK. CDR3 length equals 14 residues. The CDR3 region is CASSLGQKNEKLFV. In DNA form, the CDR3 reads TGTGCCAGCAGCCTGGGACAGAAAAATGAAAAACTGTTTGTT.

This clonotype was counted many times. The chain couples TRBV7-3 to TRBJ2-5, with D maybe TRBD2 (5 bases). Trimming took off 1 base at V and 4 bases at J, with 7 bases between the two ends. This CDR3 contains 13 residues. CDR1 and CDR2 (germline): SGHTA, FQGTGA. The chain's CDR3 is CASSLNGIETQYF. The DNA for the CDR3 is TGTGCCAGCAGCTTAAACGGGATAGAGACCCAGTACTTC. The full variable domain, completed using reference TRBV7-3 and TRBJ2-5, is GAGVSQTPSNKVTEKGKYVELRCDPISGHTALYWYRQSLGQGPEFLIYFQGTGAADDSGLPNDRFFAVRPEGSVSTLKIQRTERGDSAVYLCASSLNGIETQYFGPGTRLLVL.

This clonotype was seen only a few times. A much bigger clone sits one base away, suggesting this may be a read error. In this CDR3 the conserved last residue, phenylalanine or tryptophan, is missing, so a read error is likely. This sequence joins TRBV12-3 or TRBV12-4 and TRBJ2-3, with a tentative D call TRBD2 (7 bases). This CDR3 has 14 amino acids. Between the trimmed V and J ends, which lost 1 base and 4 bases, there was a span of 9 bases. Written as DNA, the CDR3 is TGTGCCAGCAGTTTAGGGGGGGGCGCAGATACGCAGTATCTT. Translating it yields CASSLGGGADTQYL.

This chain links TRBV6-1 with TRBJ2-1; no definite D call. CDR3 length: 11 residues. Germline CDR1 MNHNS, CDR2 SASEGT. The V end lost 6 bases, the J end lost 9 bases, and 9 bases lay between the germline ends. The CDR3 region has the DNA TGTGCCAGCAGGACGAGAAGTGAGCAGTTCTTC. Protein: CASRTRSEQFF.